This passage covers 18 T cell receptor beta chains from one sample sequenced in a study of blood T cell repertoires in COVID-19. Here immunoSEQ multiplex PCR was the method, and the copy in TCRdb shows in-frame clones only, minus some. Here the sample spans roughly 100,000 clones, about 80% being singletons. Material: peripheral blood. The source is a human donor in a cohort sampled during active or convalescent COVID-19.

The V and J genes are TRBV19 and TRBJ1-1; 9 nucleotides agree with TRBD1. This CDR3 has 14 residues. J lost 5 bases, V lost 6 bases, and 7 bases had no gene match. Germline V CDR1 and CDR2: LNHDA, SQIVND (reference sequence). CDR3 in amino acids: CASRADRGRTEAFF. The CDR3 coding sequence is TGTGCCAGTAGGGCGGACAGGGGAAGGACTGAAGCTTTCTTT.

The rearrangement links TRBV6-5 to TRBJ1-2; D ambiguous. The CDR3 totals 14 residues. V was trimmed by 0 bases and J by 2 bases, leaving 7 bases between them. CDR1 and CDR2 from the germline V gene are MNHEY and SVGAGI. The CDR3 DNA reads TGTGCCAGCAGTTACTCGTCCAGGAACTATGGCTACACCTTC. Translated: CASSYSSRNYGYTF.

This clone appeared once. The V call is TRBV29-1, the J call TRBJ2-1; TRBD1 matches 7 bases. CDR3 length equals 13 residues. From germline, CDR1 is SQVTM and CDR2 ANQGSEA. V shed 3 bases, J shed 8 bases, and the junction held 7 bases outside the gene matches. The CDR3, as DNA: TGCAGCGTTGACAGGGGGAACGACGATGAGCAGTTCTTC. Amino acids: CSVDRGNDDEQFF.

The rearrangement uses TRBV7-9 and TRBJ1-2, with 7 bases lining up with TRBD1. Trimming at V came to 5 bases and at J to 5 bases, leaving 17 bases not matched to a gene. Per the germline V gene, CDR1 is SEHNR and CDR2 is FQNEAQ (reference sequence). This CDR3 has 17 residues. This CDR3 is CASSPDRDRAKGYGYTF. Here the CDR3 DNA reads TGTGCCAGCAGCCCAGACAGGGACCGGGCCAAGGGGTATGGCTACACCTTC.

The rearrangement joins TRBV7-2 to TRBJ2-7, with a weak D call TRBD2 (5 bases). The CDR3 covers 15 residues. V was cut by 1 base and J by 6 bases, with 16 bases left in between. Per germline, CDR1 SGHTA and CDR2 FQGNSA. CDR3 in DNA: TGTGCCAGCAGCTTAGGTCTTCCCGGGGTAAGCGAGCAGTACTTC. Translating gives CASSLGLPGVSEQYF.

The CDR3 DNA reads as TGTGCCACCAGTGACACCCGGGACACTGGGGGCTACACCTTC. The encoded protein is CATSDTRDTGGYTF. This chain links TRBV24-1 with TRBJ1-2; maybe TRBD1 (6 bases). Germline V lookup: CDR1 KGHDR, CDR2 SFDVKD. The germline V and J ends were trimmed by 4 bases and 8 bases, with 16 bases remaining between them. This CDR3 is 14 amino acids long.

CDR3 sequence reads: CASSVGGGAGTEAFF. The CDR3 DNA reads as TGTGCCAGCAGCGTAGGAGGGGGGGCCGGCACTGAAGCTTTCTTT. This chain links TRBV9 with TRBJ1-1; D may be TRBD1 (6 bases). The V and J ends lost 0 bases and 4 bases respectively, with 13 bases between them. The CDR3 totals 15 residues. Germline lookup yields CDR1 SGDLS and CDR2 YYNGEE.

The chain is built from TRBV10-3 and TRBJ1-2; 9 nucleotides align to TRBD1. CDR1 and CDR2 (germline): ENHRY, SYGVKD. This CDR3 is built from 14 residues. Trimming at V came to 11 bases and at J to 0 bases, leaving 7 bases not matched to a gene. CDR3 protein: CALHRGRANYGYTF. The DNA for the CDR3 is TGTGCCCTTCACAGGGGGCGAGCTAACTATGGCTACACCTTC.

The V and J genes are TRBV29-1 and TRBJ2-3; 10 bases fit TRBD2. With 2 bases clipped from V and 2 bases from J, the junction kept 7 bases outside the gene matches. Germline V CDR1 and CDR2: SQVTM, ANQGSEA. The CDR3 loop spans 16 amino acids. The CDR3 DNA sequence: TGCAGCGTTGAATTTTTTCTAGCGGGGGACACAGATACGCAGTATTTT. It encodes CSVEFFLAGDTDTQYF.

The chain links TRBV6-5 to TRBJ1-2, with 7 bases fitting TRBD1. This CDR3 comprises 13 residues. The junction had 4 bases not matched to a gene; V was cut back by 5 bases and J by 4 bases. Germline CDR1 is MNHEY and CDR2 is SVGAGI. CDR3 residues: CASSPGGSYGYTF. CDR3 nucleotide sequence: TGTGCCAGCAGTCCAGGGGGAAGCTATGGCTACACCTTC.

The V call is TRBV28, the J call TRBJ1-4, with D unresolved. The CDR3 extends over 16 amino acids. The germline V gene encodes CDR1 MDHEN and CDR2 SYDVKM. The ends were cut back, 6 bases at V and 0 bases at J, with 14 bases in the middle. DNA for the CDR3: TGTGCCAGCAGCGCCTACTGGGGAGCAACTAATGAAAAACTGTTTTTT. Protein sequence: CASSAYWGATNEKLFF.

The rearrangement joins TRBV2 to TRBJ2-2; 7 bases match TRBD1. Trimming at V came to 7 bases and at J to 2 bases, leaving 4 bases not matched to a gene. The CDR3 consists of 14 residues. Germline V gene lookup returns CDR1 SNHLY and CDR2 FYNNEI. The CDR3 region has the DNA TGTGCCAGCATCGGGACAGTCAACACCGGGGAGCTGTTTTTT. It is translated as CASIGTVNTGELFF.

The chain carries TRBV3-1 (or the pseudogene TRBV3-2) and TRBJ2-1; D may be TRBD2 (6 bases). The ends were cut back, 4 bases at V and 7 bases at J, with 23 bases in the middle. The CDR3 spans 17 residues. Germline lookup yields CDR1 LGHDT and CDR2 YNNKEL (reference sequence). CDR3 sequence: CASSRNDARLVRNEQFF. The CDR3 DNA reads as TGTGCCAGCAGCCGAAACGACGCCAGACTAGTCAGGAATGAGCAGTTCTTC.

This clone came up a few times. The V and J genes are TRBV19 and TRBJ2-5; tentatively, D is TRBD1 (6 bases). V lost 9 bases and J lost 9, with 17 bases in between. The CDR3 runs to 12 residues. Germline-derived CDR1 and CDR2 are LNHDA and SQIVND (reference sequence). CDR3 DNA sequence: TGTGCCAGCTCCGGGACAATAGGGGCCCAGTACTTC. This sequence encodes CASSGTIGAQYF.

Here the CDR3 DNA reads TGTGCCAGCAGTTCTGGGCGGGGTTCCACTGAAGCTTTCTTT. Amino acids: CASSSGRGSTEAFF. The chain joins TRBV7-3 to TRBJ1-1; D not certain. Germline assignment: CDR1 SGHTA and CDR2 FQGTGA. Trimming took off 6 bases at V and 4 bases at J, with 15 bases between the two ends. CDR3 length: 14 residues.

The chain joins TRBV5-1 to TRBJ1-1, with TRBD1 matching 10 bases. Looked up from germline, CDR1 is SGHRS and CDR2 is YFSETQ. Trimming cost V 0 bases and J 8 bases; bases outside gene matches: 7. The CDR3 sequence is 15 residues long. This CDR3 is CASSLGDGTGAEAFF. CDR3 DNA: TGCGCCAGCAGCTTGGGGGACGGGACAGGGGCCGAAGCTTTCTTT.

Here the CDR3 DNA reads TGTGCCAGCAGCTTGTCTAACGACAGATGGTACGAGCAGTACTTC. This sequence encodes CASSLSNDRWYEQYF. J is TRBJ2-7 and V is TRBV7-8; a possible D gene is TRBD1 (5 bases). Per germline, CDR1 SGHVS and CDR2 FQNEAQ. V shed 3 bases and J shed 4 bases, with 16 bases lying between them. This CDR3 is 15 amino acids long.

The chain recombines TRBV9 with TRBJ2-1; a weak D match, TRBD1 (7 bases). The germline V gene has CDR1 SGDLS and CDR2 YYNGEE. The CDR3 consists of 12 residues. Between the trimmed V and J ends, which lost 4 bases and 7 bases, there was a span of 9 bases. The CDR3 loop reads CASSPGGNEQFF. The CDR3 DNA follows: TGTGCCAGCAGCCCAGGGGGGAATGAGCAGTTCTTC.